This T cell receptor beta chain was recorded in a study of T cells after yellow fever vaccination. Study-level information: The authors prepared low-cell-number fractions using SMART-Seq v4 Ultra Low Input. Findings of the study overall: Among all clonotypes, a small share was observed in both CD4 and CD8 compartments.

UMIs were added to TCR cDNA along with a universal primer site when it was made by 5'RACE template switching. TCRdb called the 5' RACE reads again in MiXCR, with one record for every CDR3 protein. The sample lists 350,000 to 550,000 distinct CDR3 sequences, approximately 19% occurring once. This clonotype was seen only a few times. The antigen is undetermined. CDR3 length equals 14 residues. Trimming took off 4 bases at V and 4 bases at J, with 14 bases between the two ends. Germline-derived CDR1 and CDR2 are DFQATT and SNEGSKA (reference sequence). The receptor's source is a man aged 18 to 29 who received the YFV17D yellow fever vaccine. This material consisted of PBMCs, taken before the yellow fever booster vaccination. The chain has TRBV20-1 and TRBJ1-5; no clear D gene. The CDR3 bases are TGCAGTGCTACCCCCCGCACCGTAAATCAGCCCCAGCATTTT. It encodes CSATPRTVNQPQHF.